The 16 T cell receptor beta chains reported below all come from one sample, sequenced in a study of blood T cell repertoires in COVID-19. TCRdb's table, derived via immunoSEQ multiplex PCR, lists solely in-frame clones and lacks some. The data contain 100,000 to 150,000 clones, about 84% of them singletons. Sequencing was performed on peripheral blood. The receptor source for this set is a human donor in a cohort sampled during active COVID-19.

CDR3 DNA: TGTGCCAGCAGTCGGACTATAGGGAGCAATCAGCCCCAGCATTTT. Protein: CASSRTIGSNQPQHF. V and J are TRBV28 and TRBJ1-5; D gene uncertain. This CDR3 comprises 15 residues. V lost 5 bases, J lost 1 base, and 12 bases lay in between. The germline gives CDR1 MDHEN, CDR2 SYDVKM.

This chain connects TRBV6-4 to TRBJ1-2; 7 positions agree with TRBD1. Germline lookup yields CDR1 MRHNA and CDR2 SNTAGT. V trimming: 6 bases; J trimming: 0 bases; junction bases outside the gene matches: 1. The CDR3 extends over 13 amino acids. The CDR3 nucleotides read TGTGCCAGCAGGGGACAGTCTAACTATGGCTACACCTTC. This gives the protein CASRGQSNYGYTF.

The chain has TRBV3-1 (or the pseudogene TRBV3-2) and TRBJ2-3; 9 bases agree with TRBD1. The length of the CDR3 is 20 residues. CDR1 and CDR2 from the germline V gene are LGHDT and YNNKEL (reference sequence). Trimming removed 0 bases from V and 0 bases from J; junction bases left unmatched: 13. In DNA form, the CDR3 reads TGTGCCAGCAGCCAAGATTATCGACAGGGGGTGGGAGGAAGCACAGATACGCAGTATTTT. Translation: CASSQDYRQGVGGSTDTQYF.

This chain links TRBV5-5 with TRBJ1-1; TRBD1 agrees at 11 bases. Germline V gives CDR1 SGHKS, CDR2 YYEKEE (reference sequence). The CDR3 sequence is 18 residues long. The V segment lost 5 bases and the J segment 0 bases; nucleotides outside the gene matches: 12. The CDR3 region is CASRTLYRTGGMNTEAFF. The CDR3 coding sequence is TGTGCCAGCAGAACCCTTTATCGGACAGGGGGCATGAACACTGAAGCTTTCTTT. The full variable domain, its missing parts supplied by reference TRBV5-5 and TRBJ1-1, is DAGVTQSPTHLIKTRGQQVTLRCSPISGHKSVSWYQQVLGQGPQFIFQYYEKEERGRGNFPDRFSARQFPNYSSELNVNALLLGDSALYLCASRTLYRTGGMNTEAFFGQGTRLTVV.

The chain links TRBV4-1 to TRBJ2-3; 7 positions agree with TRBD2. Looked up from germline, CDR1 is MGHRA and CDR2 is YSYEKL. CDR3 length: 17 amino acids. V shed 4 bases and J 6 bases; nucleotides not matched to a gene: 16. The DNA of the CDR3 is TGCGCCAGCAGCCGATCACCGGGGGGACGGGGGTCGGATACGCAGTATTTT. Translation: CASSRSPGGRGSDTQYF.

J is TRBJ2-1 and V is TRBV5-6; 8 bases are shared with TRBD2. This CDR3 is built from 17 residues. The trim removed 4 bases at V and 9 bases at J, leaving 18 bases unmatched. Germline values: CDR1 SGHDT, CDR2 YYEEEE. The CDR3 sequence: CASSLRTGLVGYVEQFF. The CDR3 nucleotides are TGTGCCAGCAGCCTTCGAACGGGACTAGTCGGGTACGTTGAGCAGTTCTTC.

The rearrangement uses TRBV9 and TRBJ2-7, with D possibly TRBD2 on 5 matching bases. CDR1 SGDLS and CDR2 YYNGEE come from the germline V gene. The CDR3 contains 15 residues. V lost 4 bases, J lost 5 bases, and 19 bases lay in between. CDR3 amino acids: CASSPREGAGDEQYF. The CDR3 DNA reads as TGTGCCAGCAGCCCGAGAGAGGGAGCCGGGGACGAGCAGTACTTC.

The rearrangement uses TRBV9 and TRBJ2-1; D perhaps matches TRBD1 (6 bases). V was clipped by 4 bases and J by 8 bases, with 13 bases between them. From germline, CDR1 is SGDLS and CDR2 YYNGEE. The CDR3 runs 13 residues. The CDR3, as DNA: TGTGCCAGCAGCTCGGACAGTGGATATGAGCAGTTCTTC. Residues: CASSSDSGYEQFF.

The chain combines TRBV9 with TRBJ1-3; D is possibly TRBD1 (6 bases). V lost 4 bases and J lost 0, with 17 bases in between. CDR3 size: 17 residues. The V gene's germline CDR1 is SGDLS and CDR2 YYNGEE. The CDR3 DNA sequence: TGTGCCAGCAGCTCTTCGACAGGAGCCAGCTCTGGAAACACCATATATTTT. Encoded protein: CASSSSTGASSGNTIYF.

V usage is TRBV11-3 and J usage is TRBJ2-7; possible D gene TRBD1, 5 bases. The germline V gene encodes CDR1 SGHNT and CDR2 YENEEA. Trimming cost V 1 base and J 3 bases, with 10 bases left between them. There are 14 residues in the CDR3. Written as DNA, the CDR3 is TGTGCCAGCAGCTTAGGGGGCCCCGACTACGAGCAGTACTTC. Translated: CASSLGGPDYEQYF.

Note on this clone: Other DNA sequences in the sample encode the same CDR3. The genes are TRBV9 and TRBJ1-2; 9 bases match TRBD1. Trimming cost V 1 base and J 7 bases; bases outside gene matches: 8. CDR1 and CDR2 (germline): SGDLS, YYNGEE. This CDR3 comprises 15 residues. This CDR3 is CASSVYDRGASGYTF. The CDR3 DNA follows: TGTGCCAGCAGCGTATATGACAGGGGGGCAAGTGGCTACACCTTC.

The chain couples TRBV5-6 to TRBJ2-7, with a weak D call TRBD1 (5 bases). The germline gives CDR1 SGHDT, CDR2 YYEEEE. The CDR3 has 13 amino acids. The germline V and J ends were trimmed by 7 bases and 0 bases, with 11 bases remaining between them. CDR3 residues: CASLPRGSYEQYF. In nucleotides, the CDR3 is TGTGCCAGCCTCCCTAGGGGCTCCTACGAGCAGTACTTC.

The CDR3 DNA follows: TGTGCCAGCAGTCTACCCTCCTACGAGCAGTACTTC. It yields the protein CASSLPSYEQYF. The chain recombines TRBV27 with TRBJ2-7, with unresolved D. Looked up from germline, CDR1 is MNHEY and CDR2 is SMNVEV (reference sequence). The CDR3 loop spans 12 amino acids. The ends were cut back, 5 bases at V and 0 bases at J, with 5 bases in the middle.

The chain couples TRBV11-3 to TRBJ2-7; TRBD2 is a possible D gene (6 bases). The CDR3 consists of 13 residues. The germline V and J ends were trimmed by 1 base and 2 bases, with 6 bases remaining between them. Germline CDR1 reads SGHNT; CDR2 reads YENEEA. Here the CDR3 DNA reads TGTGCCAGCAGCTTAGGACTAGCCTACGAGCAGTACTTC. It encodes CASSLGLAYEQYF.

This clone occurred a few times. V usage is TRBV5-1 and J usage is TRBJ2-1, with 8 nucleotides matching TRBD1. The CDR3 runs 15 residues. From germline, CDR1 is SGHRS and CDR2 YFSETQ. The trim removed 4 bases at V and 3 bases at J, leaving 6 bases unmatched. CDR3 loop: CASSQGTGNYNEQFF. CDR3 nucleotides: TGCGCCAGCAGCCAGGGGACAGGTAACTACAATGAGCAGTTCTTC.

The chain combines TRBV29-1 with TRBJ2-3; D possibly corresponds to TRBD1 (5 bases). V was clipped by 3 bases and J by 4 bases, with 8 bases between them. CDR1 is SQVTM and CDR2 is ANQGSEA in the germline V gene. CDR3 size: 12 residues. The CDR3 DNA reads TGCAGCGTTGATCAGGGCTCAGATACGCAGTATTTT. This sequence encodes CSVDQGSDTQYF.